A single TCR beta chain is shown here with its context. Antigen specificity is unknown. The sample comes from a study of CD8+ T cells in alopecia areata. General study results and limits: Sharing of TCR sequences between patients (possibly for HLA-related reasons) was less clear than in mice.

Described treatment: oral pan-JAK inhibitor, 5-10 mg twice daily. cDNA serving as the sequencing template came from extracted, reverse transcribed RNA. Profiling relied on immunoSEQ multiplex PCR, and the TCRdb table lists in-frame clones only, not all of them. The sample holds about 200,000 clones, more than 30% seen once. From germline, CDR1 is SGHTA and CDR2 FQGNSA. This CDR3 contains 13 residues. Trimming stripped 2 bases from V and 4 bases from J, with 8 bases between. This receptor was obtained from a human donor with alopecia areata. The chain recombines TRBV7-2 with TRBJ1-2; D uncertain. The sequences come from CD4+ T cells sorted from blood, collected between weeks 30 and 35, from a patient treated with tofacitinib. Written as DNA, the CDR3 is TGTGCCAGCAGCTTACCGGATGGCTATGGCTACACCTTC. Protein product: CASSLPDGYGYTF.